A single T cell receptor (beta chain) is shown here with its context. Its antigen is not known. The V gene's germline CDR1 is SNHLY and CDR2 FYNNEI. After removal of 7 bases from V and 5 bases from J, the junction contained 5 bases not matched to a gene. The CDR3 is 13 residues long. The data are from a study of cytomegalovirus exposure and HLA in healthy donors. Overall study results and limits: Among TCR beta chains of equal frequency, HLA-associated ones were more clonally expanded in a later analysis. Across donors, presence/absence analyses took sequencing depth to be roughly uniform. In a later analysis, donors in an Asian-associated ancestry cluster reportedly had fewer N-insertions in productive TCRs than the cohort mean.

Primers for the PCR totalled 60 Vbeta and 13 Jbeta. Measured with immunoSEQ multiplex PCR; TCRdb has only the in-frame clones, and not every one. In the table there are approximately 170,000 clones, around 80% of which are singletons. V gene TRBV2 combines with J gene TRBJ2-5; TRBD1 matches 9 bases. The source is a male donor in good health and CMV-seronegative. Sequenced: PBMCs. In nucleotides, the CDR3 is TGTGCCAGCACTGGGACAGGGTGGGAGACCCAGTACTTC. Its protein product is CASTGTGWETQYF.